Below, 15 T cell receptor beta chains from the same sample are listed, as sequenced in a study of memory B cells and T cells in multiple sclerosis. Antigen specificity for these receptors is unknown. Method: immunoSEQ multiplex PCR; TCRdb's copy keeps in-frame clones and lacks some. The table includes about 32,000 clones, roughly 83% detected once. Stimulus-free culture yielded autoproliferating CFSE-dim and non-proliferating CFSE-high T cells, each sequenced separately. Cultures began with roughly 5x10^7 CFSE-labeled PBMCs, unstimulated for 7 to 8 days, with replicate wells pooled. Sequenced: PBMCs from blood kept in culture. These receptors were obtained from a human donor with multiple sclerosis.

The chain has TRBV28 and TRBJ2-5, with 8 bases aligning to TRBD2. TRBJ2-7 explains the end of the DNA better; the J call may be wrong. Germline CDR1 MDHEN, CDR2 SYDVKM. CDR3 length: 13 residues. CDR3: CASRERESSEQYF. DNA for the CDR3: TGTGCCAGCAGGGAGCGGGAGTCGAGCGAGCAGTACTTC.

The chain carries TRBV25-1 and TRBJ2-5; TRBD2 matches 7 bases. J was trimmed by 4 bases and V by 5 bases; bases with no gene match: 7. Germline CDR1 and CDR2: MGHDK and SYGVNS. The CDR3 is 14 amino acids. The CDR3 sequence is CASSPPGEGETQYF. The DNA for the CDR3 is TGTGCCAGCAGTCCCCCCGGGGAGGGAGAGACCCAGTACTTC.

The chain carries TRBV6-5 and TRBJ1-2; TRBD1 is a possible D gene (5 bases). V lost 0 bases, J lost 2 bases, and 10 bases lay in between. CDR1 and CDR2 (germline): MNHEY, SVGAGI. This CDR3 contains 15 residues. The CDR3 DNA reads TGTGCCAGCAGTTACTCTTTCGACAGCAACTATGGCTACACCTTC. This encodes CASSYSFDSNYGYTF.

V gene TRBV9 combines with J gene TRBJ1-3; D is possibly TRBD1 (5 bases). This CDR3 is built from 14 residues. From germline, CDR1 is SGDLS and CDR2 YYNGEE. Trimming shortened V by 3 bases and J by 0 bases, and 7 bases separated the two germline ends. The CDR3 here is CASSDRFSGNTIYF. As DNA, the CDR3 is TGTGCCAGCAGCGACAGGTTCTCTGGAAACACCATATATTTT. The full variable domain, rest sourced from reference TRBV9 and TRBJ1-3, is DSGVTQTPKHLITATGQRVTLRCSPRSGDLSVYWYQQSLDQGLQFLIQYYNGEERAKGNILERFSAQQFPDLHSELNLSSLELGDSALYFCASSDRFSGNTIYFGEGSWLTVV.

The rearrangement joins TRBV5-1 to TRBJ2-4; D is uncertain. The CDR3 has 12 amino acids. Per the germline V gene, CDR1 is SGHRS and CDR2 is YFSETQ. V was cut by 3 bases and J by 7 bases, with 8 bases left in between. This CDR3 reads CASSSASNIQYF. Written as DNA, the CDR3 is TGCGCCAGCAGCTCCGCCTCGAACATTCAGTACTTC.

This chain uses TRBV18 with TRBJ2-7, with TRBD1 identical over 8 bases. The CDR3 runs 14 residues. V shed 0 bases and J 3 bases; nucleotides not matched to a gene: 1. CDR1 KGHSH and CDR2 LQKENI come from the germline V gene. The CDR3 here is CASSPPTGGYEQYF. CDR3 in DNA: TGTGCCAGCTCACCACCCACAGGGGGCTACGAGCAGTACTTC.

This chain uses TRBV10-1 with TRBJ2-7, with 7 bases that match TRBD1. V dropped 11 bases and J dropped 0; count of bases not matched to a gene: 7. There are 13 residues in the CDR3. Germline V gene lookup returns CDR1 WNHNN and CDR2 SYGVQD (reference sequence). The CDR3 protein is CARARDSSYEQYF. The CDR3 nucleotides are TGCGCCCGAGCCAGGGACAGCTCCTACGAGCAGTACTTC.

CDR3: CASSDRVGPYEQYF. The DNA of the CDR3 is TGCGCCAGCAGCGACAGGGTTGGACCCTACGAGCAGTACTTC. J is TRBJ2-7 and V is TRBV5-1; 7 bases are a match to TRBD1. Germline V gene data show CDR1 as SGHRS and CDR2 as YFSETQ. The V and J ends lost 4 bases and 2 bases, in that order; junction bases with no gene match: 6. The CDR3 sequence is 14 residues long.

This clone was seen a handful of times. V usage is TRBV5-1 and J usage is TRBJ2-1, with TRBD2 identical over 10 bases. CDR1 is SGHRS, CDR2 YFSETQ, per germline. The J segment lost 2 bases and the V segment lost 4 bases, leaving 9 bases of the junction unmatched. This CDR3 is 17 amino acids long. The CDR3 is CASSVGGTSATYNEQFF. The CDR3 DNA is TGCGCCAGCAGCGTGGGGGGGACTAGCGCAACCTACAATGAGCAGTTCTTC.

The chain recombines TRBV25-1 with TRBJ2-4, with a weak D call TRBD2 (6 bases). The CDR3 sequence is 14 residues long. Per germline, CDR1 MGHDK and CDR2 SYGVNS. V lost 1 base and J 6 bases, leaving 10 bases between the germline ends. Here the CDR3 reads CASSEFSSGNIQYF. The CDR3 DNA is TGTGCCAGCAGTGAATTTAGTAGCGGAAACATTCAGTACTTC.

The J gene is TRBJ1-6, the V gene TRBV28, with D unclear. The CDR3 sequence is 15 residues long. Trimming took off 3 bases at V and 9 bases at J, with 15 bases between the two ends. Looked up from germline, CDR1 is MDHEN and CDR2 is SYDVKM. The CDR3 DNA sequence: TGTGCCAGCAGTTTGGGTGGGTTACGAAGTTCACCCCTCCACTTT. It codes for CASSLGGLRSSPLHF.

This chain connects TRBV2 to TRBJ2-1; 8 nucleotides align to TRBD2. The CDR3 totals 15 residues. Per the germline V gene, CDR1 is SNHLY and CDR2 is FYNNEI. V shed 10 bases, J shed 4 bases, and the junction held 12 bases outside the gene matches. The CDR3 loop reads CATEGRGGPYNEQFF. In DNA, the CDR3 is TGTGCCACCGAAGGCCGGGGGGGACCTTACAATGAGCAGTTCTTC.

This clone was counted a single time. V gene TRBV5-1 combines with J gene TRBJ2-5, with a tentative D call TRBD2 (6 bases). V lost 0 bases and J 2 bases, leaving 11 bases between the germline ends. CDR1 and CDR2 from the germline V gene are SGHRS and YFSETQ. The CDR3 is 15 amino acids. CDR3 residues: CASSLVVGTQETQYF. CDR3 coding DNA: TGCGCCAGCAGCTTGGTCGTTGGGACTCAAGAGACCCAGTACTTC.

This chain links TRBV11-2 with TRBJ2-7; the D call may be TRBD1 or TRBD2 (5 bases each). The CDR3 runs to 15 residues. Looked up from germline, CDR1 is SGHAT and CDR2 is FQNNGV. Deletions cut 2 bases from V and 0 bases from J, with 11 bases between. The CDR3 coding sequence is TGTGCCAGCAGCTTATCGGGGCCCAACTCCTACGAGCAGTACTTC. Protein product: CASSLSGPNSYEQYF.

V and J are TRBV19 and TRBJ1-1, with D perhaps TRBD1 (5 bases). Trimming shortened V by 3 bases and J by 4 bases, and 12 bases separated the two germline ends. Germline V CDR1 and CDR2: LNHDA, SQIVND (reference sequence). The CDR3 length is 14 residues. The chain's CDR3 is CASSIKTVGTEAFF. The CDR3 bases are TGTGCCAGTAGTATTAAGACAGTGGGCACTGAAGCTTTCTTT.